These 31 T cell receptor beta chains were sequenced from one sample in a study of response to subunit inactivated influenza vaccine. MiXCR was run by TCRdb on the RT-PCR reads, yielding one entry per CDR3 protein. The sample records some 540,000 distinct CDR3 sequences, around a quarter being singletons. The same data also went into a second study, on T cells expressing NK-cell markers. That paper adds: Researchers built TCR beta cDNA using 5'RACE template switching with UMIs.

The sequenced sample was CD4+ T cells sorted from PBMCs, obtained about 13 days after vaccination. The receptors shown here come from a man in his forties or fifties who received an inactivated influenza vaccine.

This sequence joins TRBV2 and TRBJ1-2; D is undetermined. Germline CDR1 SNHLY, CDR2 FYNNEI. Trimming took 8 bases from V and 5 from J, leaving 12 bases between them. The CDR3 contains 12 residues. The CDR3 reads CASGAGRYGYTF. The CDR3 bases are TGTGCCAGCGGTGCCGGGAGGTATGGCTACACCTTC.

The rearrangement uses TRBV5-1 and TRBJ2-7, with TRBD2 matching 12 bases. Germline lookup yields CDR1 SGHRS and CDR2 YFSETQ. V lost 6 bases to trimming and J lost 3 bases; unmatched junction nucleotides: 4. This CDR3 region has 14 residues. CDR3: CASTTSGGFYEQYF. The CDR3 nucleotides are TGCGCCAGCACGACTAGCGGGGGATTCTACGAGCAGTACTTC. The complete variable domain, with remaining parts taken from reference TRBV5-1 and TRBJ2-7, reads KAGVTQTPRYLIKTRGQQVTLSCSPISGHRSVSWYQQTPGQGLQFLFEYFSETQRNKGNFPGRFSGRQFSNSRSEMNVSTLELGDSALYLCASTTSGGFYEQYFGPGTRLTVT.

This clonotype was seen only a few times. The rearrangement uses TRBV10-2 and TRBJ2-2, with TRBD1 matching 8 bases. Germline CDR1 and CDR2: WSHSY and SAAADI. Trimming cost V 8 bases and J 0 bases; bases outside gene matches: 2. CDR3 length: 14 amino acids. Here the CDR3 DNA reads TGCGCCAGCCGACAGGGGACGAACACCGGGGAGCTGTTTTTT. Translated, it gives CASRQGTNTGELFF.

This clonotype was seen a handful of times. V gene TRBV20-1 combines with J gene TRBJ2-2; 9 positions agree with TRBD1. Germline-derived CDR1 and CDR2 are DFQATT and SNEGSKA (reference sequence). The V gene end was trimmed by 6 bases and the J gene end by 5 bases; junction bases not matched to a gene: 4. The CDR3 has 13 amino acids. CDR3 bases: TGCAGTGCAGGGACAGGGAGAACCGGGGAGCTGTTTTTT. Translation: CSAGTGRTGELFF.

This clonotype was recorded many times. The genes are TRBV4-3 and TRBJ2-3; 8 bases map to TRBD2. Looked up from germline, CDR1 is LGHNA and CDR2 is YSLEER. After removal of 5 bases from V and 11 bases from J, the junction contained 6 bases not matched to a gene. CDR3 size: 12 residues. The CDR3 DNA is TGCGCCAGCAGCAGTATAGCGGGACTGCAGTATTTT. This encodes CASSSIAGLQYF.

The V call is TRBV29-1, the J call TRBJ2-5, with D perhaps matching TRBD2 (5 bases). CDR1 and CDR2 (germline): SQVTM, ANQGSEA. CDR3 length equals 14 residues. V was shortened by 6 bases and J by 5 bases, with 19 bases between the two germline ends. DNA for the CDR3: TGCAGCGTGGAACCGGGTCCGGGGTTGGAGACCCAGTACTTC. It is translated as CSVEPGPGLETQYF.

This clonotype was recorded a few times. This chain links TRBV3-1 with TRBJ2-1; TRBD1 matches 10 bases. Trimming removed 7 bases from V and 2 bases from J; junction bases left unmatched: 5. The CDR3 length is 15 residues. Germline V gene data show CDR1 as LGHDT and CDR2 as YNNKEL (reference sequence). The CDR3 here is CASTPGQGTYNEQFF. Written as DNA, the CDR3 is TGTGCCAGCACTCCGGGACAGGGGACCTACAATGAGCAGTTCTTC.

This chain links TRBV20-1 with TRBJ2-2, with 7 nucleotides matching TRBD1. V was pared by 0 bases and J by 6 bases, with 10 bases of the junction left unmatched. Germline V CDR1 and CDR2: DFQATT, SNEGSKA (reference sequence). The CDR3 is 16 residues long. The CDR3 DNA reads TGCAGTGCTAGAGATGGGAGAACAGGGGTGTCCGGGGAGCTGTTTTTT. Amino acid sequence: CSARDGRTGVSGELFF.

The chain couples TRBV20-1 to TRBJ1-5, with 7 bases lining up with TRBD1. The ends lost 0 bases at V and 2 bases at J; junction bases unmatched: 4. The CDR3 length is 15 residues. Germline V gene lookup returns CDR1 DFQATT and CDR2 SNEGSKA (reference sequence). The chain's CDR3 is CSARDGTAGNQPQHF. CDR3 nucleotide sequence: TGCAGTGCTAGAGACGGGACAGCGGGCAATCAGCCCCAGCATTTT.

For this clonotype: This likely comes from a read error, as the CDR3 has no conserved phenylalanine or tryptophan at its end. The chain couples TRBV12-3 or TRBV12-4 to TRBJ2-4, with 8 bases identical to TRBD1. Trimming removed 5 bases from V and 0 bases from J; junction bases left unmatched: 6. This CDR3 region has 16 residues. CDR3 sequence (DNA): TGTGCCAGCAGTCCGGGACAGGTCCTAGCCAAAAACATTCAGTACTAC. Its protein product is CASSPGQVLAKNIQYY.

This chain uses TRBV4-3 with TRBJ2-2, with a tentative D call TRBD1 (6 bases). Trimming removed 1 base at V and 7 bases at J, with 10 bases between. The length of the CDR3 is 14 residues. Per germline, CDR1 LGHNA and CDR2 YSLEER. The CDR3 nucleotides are TGCGCCAGCAGCCAAGCAAGGGGGAACGGGGAGCTGTTTTTT. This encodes CASSQARGNGELFF.

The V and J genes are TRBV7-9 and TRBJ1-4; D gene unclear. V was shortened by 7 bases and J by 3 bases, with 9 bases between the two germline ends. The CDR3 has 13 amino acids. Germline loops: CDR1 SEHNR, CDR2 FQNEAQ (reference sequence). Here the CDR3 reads CASKAQSNEKLFF. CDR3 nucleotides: TGTGCCAGCAAGGCACAATCTAATGAAAAACTGTTTTTT.

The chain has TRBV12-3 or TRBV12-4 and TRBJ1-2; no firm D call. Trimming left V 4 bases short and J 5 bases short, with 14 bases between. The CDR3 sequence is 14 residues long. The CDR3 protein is CASSSQMRAYGYTF. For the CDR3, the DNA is TGTGCCAGCAGTTCCCAGATGCGAGCTTATGGCTACACCTTC.

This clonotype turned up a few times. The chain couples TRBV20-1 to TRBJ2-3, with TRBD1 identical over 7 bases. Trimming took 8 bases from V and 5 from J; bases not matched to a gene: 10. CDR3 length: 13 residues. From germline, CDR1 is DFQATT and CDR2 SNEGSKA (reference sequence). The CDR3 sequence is CSPGTVGRDTQYF. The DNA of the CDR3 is TGCAGTCCAGGGACAGTTGGAAGAGATACGCAGTATTTT.

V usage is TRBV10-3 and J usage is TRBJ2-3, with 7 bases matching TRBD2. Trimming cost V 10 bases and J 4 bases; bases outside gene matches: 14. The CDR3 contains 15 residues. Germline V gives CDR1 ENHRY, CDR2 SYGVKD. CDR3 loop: CATAGGSGRPDTQYF. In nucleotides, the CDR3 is TGTGCCACCGCGGGTGGTAGCGGGCGACCAGATACGCAGTATTTT.

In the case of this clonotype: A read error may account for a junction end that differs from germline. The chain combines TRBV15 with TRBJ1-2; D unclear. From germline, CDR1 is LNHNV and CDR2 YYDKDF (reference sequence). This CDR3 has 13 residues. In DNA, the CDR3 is TGTGCCACCAGCAGAGAACTTAACTATTGCTACACCTTC. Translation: CATSRELNYCYTF.

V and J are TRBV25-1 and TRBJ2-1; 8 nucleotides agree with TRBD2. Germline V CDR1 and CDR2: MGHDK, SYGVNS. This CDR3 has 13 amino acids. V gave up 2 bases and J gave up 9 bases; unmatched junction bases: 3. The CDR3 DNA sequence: TGTGCCAGCAGTGAAGGACTAGCTGGTGAGCAGTTCTTC. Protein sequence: CASSEGLAGEQFF.

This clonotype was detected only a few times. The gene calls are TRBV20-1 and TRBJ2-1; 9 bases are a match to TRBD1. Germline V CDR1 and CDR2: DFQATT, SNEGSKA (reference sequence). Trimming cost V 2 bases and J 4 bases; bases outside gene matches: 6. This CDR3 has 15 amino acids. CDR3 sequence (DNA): TGCAGTGCTAGACTCGACAGGGGGTCGTACAATGAGCAGTTCTTC. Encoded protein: CSARLDRGSYNEQFF.

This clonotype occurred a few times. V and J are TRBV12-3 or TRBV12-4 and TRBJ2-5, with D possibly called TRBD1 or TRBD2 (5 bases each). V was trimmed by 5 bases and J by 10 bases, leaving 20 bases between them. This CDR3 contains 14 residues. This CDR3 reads CASSPRDGSIVQYF. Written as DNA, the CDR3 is TGTGCCAGCAGTCCAAGGGACGGATCAATTGTCCAGTACTTC.

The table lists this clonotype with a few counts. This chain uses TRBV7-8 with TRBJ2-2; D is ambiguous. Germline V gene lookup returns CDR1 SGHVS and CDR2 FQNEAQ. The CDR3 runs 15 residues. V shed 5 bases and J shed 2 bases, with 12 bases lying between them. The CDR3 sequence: CASSRVPSNTGELFF. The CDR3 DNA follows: TGTGCCAGCAGCCGGGTCCCCTCTAACACCGGGGAGCTGTTTTTT.

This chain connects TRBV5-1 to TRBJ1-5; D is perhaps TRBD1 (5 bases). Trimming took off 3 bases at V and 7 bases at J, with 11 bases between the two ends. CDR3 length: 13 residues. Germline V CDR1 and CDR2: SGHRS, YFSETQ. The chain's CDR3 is CASSSGEGQPQHF. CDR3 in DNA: TGCGCCAGCAGCTCGGGGGAAGGGCAGCCCCAGCATTTT.

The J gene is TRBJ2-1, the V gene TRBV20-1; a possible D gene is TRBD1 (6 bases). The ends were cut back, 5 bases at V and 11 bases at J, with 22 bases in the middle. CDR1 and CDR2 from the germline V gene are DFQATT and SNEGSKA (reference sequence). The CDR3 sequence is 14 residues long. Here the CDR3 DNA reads TGCAGTGCTGGAGGTAGCGCCAGGGGCAGGCAGCAGTTCTTC. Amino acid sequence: CSAGGSARGRQQFF.

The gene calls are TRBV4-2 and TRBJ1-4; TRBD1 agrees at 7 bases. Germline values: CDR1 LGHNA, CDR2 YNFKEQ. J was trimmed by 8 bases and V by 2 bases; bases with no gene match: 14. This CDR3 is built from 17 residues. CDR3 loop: CASSQNGRTGRREKLFF. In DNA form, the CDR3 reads TGTGCCAGCAGCCAAAACGGAAGGACAGGACGGAGGGAAAAACTGTTTTTT.

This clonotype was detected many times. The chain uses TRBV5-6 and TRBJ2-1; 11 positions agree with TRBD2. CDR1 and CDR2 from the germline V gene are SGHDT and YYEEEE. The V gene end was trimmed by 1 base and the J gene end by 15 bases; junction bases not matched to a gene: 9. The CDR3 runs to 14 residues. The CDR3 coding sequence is TGTGCCAGCAGCTTGAGGATAGCGGGGGGGCCGCTGTTCTTC. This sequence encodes CASSLRIAGGPLFF.

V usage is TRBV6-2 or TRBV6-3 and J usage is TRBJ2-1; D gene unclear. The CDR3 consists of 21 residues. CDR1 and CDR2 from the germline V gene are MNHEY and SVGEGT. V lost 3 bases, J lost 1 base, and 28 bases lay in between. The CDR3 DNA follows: TGTGCCAGCAGTTATTCGGAAGTGGTGACCTATGGGGTCCGTTCCTACAATGAGCAGTTCTTC. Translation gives CASSYSEVVTYGVRSYNEQFF.

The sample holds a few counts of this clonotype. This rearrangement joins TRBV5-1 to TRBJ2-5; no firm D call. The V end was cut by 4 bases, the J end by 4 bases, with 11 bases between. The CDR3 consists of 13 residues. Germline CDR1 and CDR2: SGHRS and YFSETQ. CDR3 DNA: TGCGCCAGCAGCCGGACCATGGGAGAGACCCAGTACTTC. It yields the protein CASSRTMGETQYF. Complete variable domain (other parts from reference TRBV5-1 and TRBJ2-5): KAGVTQTPRYLIKTRGQQVTLSCSPISGHRSVSWYQQTPGQGLQFLFEYFSETQRNKGNFPGRFSGRQFSNSRSEMNVSTLELGDSALYLCASSRTMGETQYFGPGTRLLVL.

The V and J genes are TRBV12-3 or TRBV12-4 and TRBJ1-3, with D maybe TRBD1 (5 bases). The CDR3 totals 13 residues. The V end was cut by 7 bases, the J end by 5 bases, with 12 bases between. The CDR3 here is CASTERGRNTIYF. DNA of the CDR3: TGTGCCAGCACCGAAAGGGGTAGAAACACCATATATTTT.

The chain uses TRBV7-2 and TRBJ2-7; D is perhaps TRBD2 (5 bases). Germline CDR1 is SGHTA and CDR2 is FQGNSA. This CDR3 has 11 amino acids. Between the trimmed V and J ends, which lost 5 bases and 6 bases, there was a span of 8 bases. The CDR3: CASSGSGEQYF. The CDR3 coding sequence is TGTGCCAGCAGCGGGAGTGGCGAGCAGTACTTC.

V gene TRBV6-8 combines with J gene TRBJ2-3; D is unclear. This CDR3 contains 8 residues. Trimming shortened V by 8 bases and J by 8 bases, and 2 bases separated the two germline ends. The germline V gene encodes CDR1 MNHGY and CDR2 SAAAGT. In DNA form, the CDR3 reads TGTGCCAGCGGTACGCAGTATTTT. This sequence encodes CASGTQYF.

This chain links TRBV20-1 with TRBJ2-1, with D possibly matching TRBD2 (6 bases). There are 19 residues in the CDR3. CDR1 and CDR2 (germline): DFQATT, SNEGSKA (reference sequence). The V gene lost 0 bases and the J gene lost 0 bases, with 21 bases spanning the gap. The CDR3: CSARDLGDSPPFSYNEQFF. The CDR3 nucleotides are TGCAGTGCTAGAGATTTAGGGGACTCTCCTCCTTTCTCCTACAATGAGCAGTTCTTC.

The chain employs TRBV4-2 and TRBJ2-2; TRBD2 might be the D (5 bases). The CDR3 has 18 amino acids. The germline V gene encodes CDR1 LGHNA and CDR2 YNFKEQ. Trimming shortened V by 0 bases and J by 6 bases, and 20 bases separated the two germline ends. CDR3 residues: CASSQDFGGGSYSGELFF. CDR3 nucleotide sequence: TGTGCCAGCAGCCAAGATTTCGGCGGAGGTTCATATTCCGGGGAGCTGTTTTTT.